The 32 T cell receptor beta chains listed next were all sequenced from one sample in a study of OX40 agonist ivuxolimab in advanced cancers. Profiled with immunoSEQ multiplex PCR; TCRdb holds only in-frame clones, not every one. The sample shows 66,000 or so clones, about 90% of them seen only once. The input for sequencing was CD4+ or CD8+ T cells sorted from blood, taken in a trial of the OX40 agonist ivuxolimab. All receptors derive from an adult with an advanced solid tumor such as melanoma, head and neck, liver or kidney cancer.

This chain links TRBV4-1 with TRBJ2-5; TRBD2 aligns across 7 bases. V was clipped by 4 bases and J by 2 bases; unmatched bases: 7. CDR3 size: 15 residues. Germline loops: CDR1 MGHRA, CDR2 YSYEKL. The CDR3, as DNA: TGCGCCAGCAGCCTCTTGGGTAGCGGGCAAGAGACCCAGTACTTC. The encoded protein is CASSLLGSGQETQYF.

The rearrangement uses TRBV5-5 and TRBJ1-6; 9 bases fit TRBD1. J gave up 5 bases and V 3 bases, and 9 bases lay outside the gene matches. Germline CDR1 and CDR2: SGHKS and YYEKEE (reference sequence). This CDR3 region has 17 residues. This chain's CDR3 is CASSSLPGTGNNSPLHF. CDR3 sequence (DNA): TGTGCCAGCAGCTCCCTACCCGGGACAGGGAATAATTCACCCCTCCACTTT.

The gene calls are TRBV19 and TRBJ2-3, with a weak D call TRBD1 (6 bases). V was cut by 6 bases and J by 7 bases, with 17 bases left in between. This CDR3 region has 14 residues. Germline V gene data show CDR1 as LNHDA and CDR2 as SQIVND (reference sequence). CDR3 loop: CASRATVGGNTQYF. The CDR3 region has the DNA TGTGCCAGTAGGGCGACGGTAGGGGGAAATACGCAGTATTTT.

As DNA, the CDR3 is TGTGCCAGCAGCTTGGAAGGGTATGGCTACACCTTC. Its protein product is CASSLEGYGYTF. V usage is TRBV7-2 and J usage is TRBJ1-2; unclear D gene. V was pared by 3 bases and J by 5 bases, with 7 bases between. Per germline, CDR1 SGHTA and CDR2 FQGNSA. This CDR3 has 12 amino acids.

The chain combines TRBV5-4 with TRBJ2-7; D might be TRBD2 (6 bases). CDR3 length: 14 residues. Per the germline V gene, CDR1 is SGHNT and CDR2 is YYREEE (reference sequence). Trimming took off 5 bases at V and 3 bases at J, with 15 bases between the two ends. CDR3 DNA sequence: TGTGCCAGCAGTTATACCGGGGGATACTACGAGCAGTACTTC. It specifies CASSYTGGYYEQYF.

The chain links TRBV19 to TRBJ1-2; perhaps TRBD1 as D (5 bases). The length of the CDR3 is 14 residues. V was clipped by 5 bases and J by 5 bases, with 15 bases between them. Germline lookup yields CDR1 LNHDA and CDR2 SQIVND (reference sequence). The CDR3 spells CASSQPPRQYGYTF. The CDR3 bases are TGTGCCAGTAGTCAACCCCCCCGACAGTATGGCTACACCTTC.

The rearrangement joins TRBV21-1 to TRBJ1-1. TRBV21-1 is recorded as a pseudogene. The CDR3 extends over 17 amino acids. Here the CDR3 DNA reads TGTGCCAGCAGCAAAGTGGGCCGGCGGGGGCTGAACACTGAAGCTTTCTTT. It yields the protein CASSKVGRRGLNTEAFF.

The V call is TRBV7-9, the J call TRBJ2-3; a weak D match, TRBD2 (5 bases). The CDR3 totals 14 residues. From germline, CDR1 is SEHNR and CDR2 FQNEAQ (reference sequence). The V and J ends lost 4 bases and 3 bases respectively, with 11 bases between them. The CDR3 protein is CASSSGLGTDTQYF. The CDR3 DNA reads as TGTGCCAGCAGCTCCGGACTCGGGACAGATACGCAGTATTTT.

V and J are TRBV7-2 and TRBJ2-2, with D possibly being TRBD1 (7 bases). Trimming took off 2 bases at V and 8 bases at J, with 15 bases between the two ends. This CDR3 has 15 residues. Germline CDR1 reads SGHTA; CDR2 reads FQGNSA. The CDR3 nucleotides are TGTGCCAGCAGCTTACTAGGAGGGGGCTGGGGGGAGCTGTTTTTT. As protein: CASSLLGGGWGELFF.

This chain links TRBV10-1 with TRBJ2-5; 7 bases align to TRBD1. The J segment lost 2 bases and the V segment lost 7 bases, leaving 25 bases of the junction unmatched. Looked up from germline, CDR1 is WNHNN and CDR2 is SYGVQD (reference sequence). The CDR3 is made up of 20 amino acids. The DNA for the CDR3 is TGCGCCAGCAAAGAGTTGGGCAGGGGGTTAGGTTTCTGGGGTCAAGAGACCCAGTACTTC. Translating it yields CASKELGRGLGFWGQETQYF.

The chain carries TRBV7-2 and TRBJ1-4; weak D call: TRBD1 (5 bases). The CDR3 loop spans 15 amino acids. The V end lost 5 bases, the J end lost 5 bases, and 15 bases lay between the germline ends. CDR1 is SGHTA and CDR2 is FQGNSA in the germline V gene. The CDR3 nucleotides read TGTGCCAGCAGCCCACGACAGTATTTCAATGAAAAACTGTTTTTT. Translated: CASSPRQYFNEKLFF.

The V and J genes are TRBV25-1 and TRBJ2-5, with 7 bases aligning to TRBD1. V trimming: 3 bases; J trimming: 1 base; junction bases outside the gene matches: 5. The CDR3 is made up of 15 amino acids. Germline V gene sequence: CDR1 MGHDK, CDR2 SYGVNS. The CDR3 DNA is TGTGCCAGCAGTGACCCCGGGACAGCCCAAGAGACCCAGTACTTC. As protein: CASSDPGTAQETQYF.

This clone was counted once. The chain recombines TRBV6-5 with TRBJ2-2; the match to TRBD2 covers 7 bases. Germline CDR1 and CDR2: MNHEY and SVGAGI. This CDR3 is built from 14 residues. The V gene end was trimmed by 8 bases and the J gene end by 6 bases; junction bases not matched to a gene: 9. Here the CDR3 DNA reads TGTGCCAGCCACGAGTCGGGAGGTGCCGGGGAGCTGTTTTTT. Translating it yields CASHESGGAGELFF.

The CDR3 loop reads CASSPLGRTNTGELFF. CDR3 nucleotides: TGTGCCAGCAGCCCATTAGGACGGACGAACACCGGGGAGCTGTTTTTT. The chain carries TRBV7-3 and TRBJ2-2; D unresolved. Trimming shortened V by 5 bases and J by 0 bases, and 13 bases separated the two germline ends. Germline V CDR1 and CDR2: SGHTA, FQGTGA. The CDR3 totals 16 residues.

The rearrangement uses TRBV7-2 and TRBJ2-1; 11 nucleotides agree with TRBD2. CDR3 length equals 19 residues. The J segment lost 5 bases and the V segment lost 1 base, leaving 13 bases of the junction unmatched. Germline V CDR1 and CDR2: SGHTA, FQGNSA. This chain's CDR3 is CASSLERLAGNNLHNEQFF. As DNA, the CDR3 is TGTGCCAGCAGCTTAGAACGACTAGCGGGGAACAACCTACACAATGAGCAGTTCTTC.

CDR3 sequence (DNA): TGTGCCAGCAGGATTCCCCAGGTCACTGAAGCTTTCTTT. It is translated as CASRIPQVTEAFF. The rearrangement links TRBV7-2 to TRBJ1-1; D not resolved. Germline CDR1 reads SGHTA; CDR2 reads FQGNSA. The V end lost 6 bases, the J end lost 4 bases, and 12 bases lay between the germline ends. CDR3 length equals 13 residues.

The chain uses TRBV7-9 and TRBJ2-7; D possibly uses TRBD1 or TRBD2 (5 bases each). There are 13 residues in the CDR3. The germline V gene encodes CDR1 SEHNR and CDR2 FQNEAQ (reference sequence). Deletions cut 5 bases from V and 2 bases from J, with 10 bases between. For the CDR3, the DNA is TGTGCCAGCAGCCGGGACGGACCCTACGAGCAGTACTTC. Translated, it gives CASSRDGPYEQYF.

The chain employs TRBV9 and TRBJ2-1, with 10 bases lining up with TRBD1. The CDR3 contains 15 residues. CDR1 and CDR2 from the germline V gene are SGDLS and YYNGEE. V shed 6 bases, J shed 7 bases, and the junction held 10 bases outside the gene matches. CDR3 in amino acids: CASTPGQGIFNEQFF. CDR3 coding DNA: TGTGCCAGCACCCCGGGACAGGGGATTTTTAATGAGCAGTTCTTC. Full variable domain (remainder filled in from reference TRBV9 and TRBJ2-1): DSGVTQTPKHLITATGQRVTLRCSPRSGDLSVYWYQQSLDQGLQFLIQYYNGEERAKGNILERFSAQQFPDLHSELNLSSLELGDSALYFCASTPGQGIFNEQFFGPGTRLTVL.

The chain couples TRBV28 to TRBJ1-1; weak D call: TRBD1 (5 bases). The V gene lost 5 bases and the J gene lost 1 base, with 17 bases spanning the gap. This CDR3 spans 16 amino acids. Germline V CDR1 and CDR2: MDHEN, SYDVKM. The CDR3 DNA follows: TGTGCCAGCAGTCCCCTATCCGGGACCTCGAACACTGAAGCTTTCTTT. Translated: CASSPLSGTSNTEAFF.

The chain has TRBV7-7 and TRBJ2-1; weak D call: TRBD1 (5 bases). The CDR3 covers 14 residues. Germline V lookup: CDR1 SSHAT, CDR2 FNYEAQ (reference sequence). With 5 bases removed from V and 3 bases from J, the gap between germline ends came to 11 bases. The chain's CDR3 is CASSQGTYYNEQFF. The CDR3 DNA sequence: TGTGCCAGCAGCCAGGGCACTTACTACAATGAGCAGTTCTTC. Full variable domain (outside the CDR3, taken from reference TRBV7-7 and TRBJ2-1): GAGVSQSPRYKVTKRGQDVTLRCDPISSHATLYWYQQALGQGPEFLTYFNYEAQPDKSGLPSDRFSAERPEGSISTLTIQRTEQRDSAMYRCASSQGTYYNEQFFGPGTRLTVL.

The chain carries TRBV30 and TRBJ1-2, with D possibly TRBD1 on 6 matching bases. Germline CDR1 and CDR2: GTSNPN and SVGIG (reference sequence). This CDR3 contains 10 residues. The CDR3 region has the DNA TGTGGGGGGCTTAAGGATGGCTACACCTTC. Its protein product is CGGLKDGYTF.

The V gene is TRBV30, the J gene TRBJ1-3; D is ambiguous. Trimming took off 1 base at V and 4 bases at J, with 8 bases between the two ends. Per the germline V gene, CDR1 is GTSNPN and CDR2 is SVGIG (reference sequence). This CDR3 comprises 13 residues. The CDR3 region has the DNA TGTGCCTGGAGTGAGGGATCCGGAAACACCATATATTTT. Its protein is CAWSEGSGNTIYF.

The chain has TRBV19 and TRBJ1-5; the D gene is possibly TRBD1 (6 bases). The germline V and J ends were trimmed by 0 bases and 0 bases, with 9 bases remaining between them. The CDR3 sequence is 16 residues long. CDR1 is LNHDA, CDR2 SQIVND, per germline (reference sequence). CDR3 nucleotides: TGTGCCAGTAGTATAGACGGACAGTATAGCAATCAGCCCCAGCATTTT. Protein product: CASSIDGQYSNQPQHF.

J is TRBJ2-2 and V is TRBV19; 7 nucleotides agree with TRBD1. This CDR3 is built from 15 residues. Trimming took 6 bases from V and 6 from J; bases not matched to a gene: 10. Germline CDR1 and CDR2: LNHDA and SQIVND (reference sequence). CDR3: CASSRDSQSAGELFF. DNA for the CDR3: TGTGCCAGTAGCAGGGACAGTCAAAGTGCCGGGGAGCTGTTTTTT. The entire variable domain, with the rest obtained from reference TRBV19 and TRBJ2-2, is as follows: DGGITQSPKYLFRKEGQNVTLSCEQNLNHDAMYWYRQDPGQGLRLIYYSQIVNDFQKGDIAEGYSVSREKKESFPLTVTSAQKNPTAFYLCASSRDSQSAGELFFGEGSRLTVL.

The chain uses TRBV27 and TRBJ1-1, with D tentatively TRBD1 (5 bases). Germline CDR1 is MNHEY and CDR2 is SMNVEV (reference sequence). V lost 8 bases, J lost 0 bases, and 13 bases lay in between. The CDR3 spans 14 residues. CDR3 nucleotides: TGTGCCAGCGGGGGGGACCCTTTGAACACTGAAGCTTTCTTT. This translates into CASGGDPLNTEAFF.

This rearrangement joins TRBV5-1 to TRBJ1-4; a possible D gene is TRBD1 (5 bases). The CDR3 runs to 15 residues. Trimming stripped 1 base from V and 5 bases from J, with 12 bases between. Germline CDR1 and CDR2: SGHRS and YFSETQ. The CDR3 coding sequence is TGCGCCAGCAGCTTGTCCGGGACCGAGAATGAAAAACTGTTTTTT. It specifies CASSLSGTENEKLFF.

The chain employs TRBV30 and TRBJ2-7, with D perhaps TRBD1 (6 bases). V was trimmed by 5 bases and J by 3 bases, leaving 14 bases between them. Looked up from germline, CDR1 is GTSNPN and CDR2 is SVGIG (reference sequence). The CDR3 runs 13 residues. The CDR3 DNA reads TGTGCCTGGGCCCGGGACACCAACTACGAGCAGTACTTC. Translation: CAWARDTNYEQYF.

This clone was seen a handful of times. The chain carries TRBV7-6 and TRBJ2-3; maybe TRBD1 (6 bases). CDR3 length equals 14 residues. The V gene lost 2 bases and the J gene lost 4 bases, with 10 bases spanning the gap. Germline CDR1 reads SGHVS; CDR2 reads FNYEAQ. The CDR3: CASSLPDRPDTQYF. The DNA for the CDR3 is TGTGCCAGCAGCTTACCCGACAGGCCAGATACGCAGTATTTT. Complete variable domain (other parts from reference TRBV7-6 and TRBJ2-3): GAGVSQSPRYKVTKRGQDVALRCDPISGHVSLYWYRQALGQGPEFLTYFNYEAQQDKSGLPNDRFSAERPEGSISTLTIQRTEQRDSAMYRCASSLPDRPDTQYFGPGTRLTVL.

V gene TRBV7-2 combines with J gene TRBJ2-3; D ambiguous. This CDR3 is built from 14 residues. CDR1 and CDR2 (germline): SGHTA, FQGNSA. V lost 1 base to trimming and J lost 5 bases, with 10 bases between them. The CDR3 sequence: CASSLGVFGDTQYF. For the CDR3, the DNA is TGTGCCAGCAGCTTAGGAGTTTTTGGAGATACGCAGTATTTT. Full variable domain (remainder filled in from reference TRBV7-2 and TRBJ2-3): GAGVSQSPSNKVTEKGKDVELRCDPISGHTALYWYRQSLGQGLEFLIYFQGNSAPDKSGLPSDRFSAERTGGSVSTLTIQRTQQEDSAVYLCASSLGVFGDTQYFGPGTRLTVL.

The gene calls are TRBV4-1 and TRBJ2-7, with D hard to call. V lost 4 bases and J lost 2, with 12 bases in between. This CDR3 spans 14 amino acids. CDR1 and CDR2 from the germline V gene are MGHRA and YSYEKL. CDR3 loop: CASSPPHGPYEQYF. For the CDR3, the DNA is TGCGCCAGCAGCCCCCCCCACGGCCCCTACGAGCAGTACTTC.

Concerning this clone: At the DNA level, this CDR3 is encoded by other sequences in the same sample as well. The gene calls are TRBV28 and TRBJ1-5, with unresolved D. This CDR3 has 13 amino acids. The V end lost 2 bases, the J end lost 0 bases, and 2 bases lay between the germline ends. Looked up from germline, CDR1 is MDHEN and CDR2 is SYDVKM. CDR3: CASSLDSNQPQHF. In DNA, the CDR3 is TGTGCCAGCAGTTTAGATAGCAATCAGCCCCAGCATTTT. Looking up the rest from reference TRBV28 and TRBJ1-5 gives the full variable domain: DVKVTQSSRYLVKRTGEKVFLECVQDMDHENMFWYRQDPGLGLRLIYFSYDVKMKEKGDIPEGYSVSREKKERFSLILESASTNQTSMYLCASSLDSNQPQHFGDGTRLSIL.

The CDR3: CASSQAVTYEQYF. In DNA, the CDR3 is TGTGCCAGCAGCCAAGCTGTCACCTACGAGCAGTACTTC. V usage is TRBV14 and J usage is TRBJ2-7, with unresolved D. V lost 1 base and J lost 2, with 6 bases in between. Germline V lookup: CDR1 SGHDN, CDR2 FVKESK. The CDR3 covers 13 residues.